Here is one T cell receptor beta chain with its context. Its antigen is currently not known. No base qualities exist here, and no much larger clone lies one base off it. This sample was taken from a study of Graves' ophthalmopathy and Graves' hyperthyroidism (dated by TCRdb to 2016 to 2019). As for the study more broadly: Stable hyperthyroidism was defined as no progression to ophthalmopathy within 18 months of follow-up. In total, approximately 130 blood samples were TCR-sequenced: 43 ophthalmopathy, about 75 hyperthyroidism and approximately 17 hyperthyroidism-to-ophthalmopathy patients. The study used signatures of the TCR beta repertoire to tell Graves' ophthalmopathy apart from Graves' hyperthyroidism and to predict which patients would progress to ophthalmopathy. Once sampling was done, hyperthyroidism patients were given methimazole at a starting dose of 30 mg daily, while ophthalmopathy patients were given high-dose intravenous methylprednisolone. T-cell repertoires of thyroid tissue and blood were compared in about six hyperthyroidism patients. A discovery set of about a hundred patients (about 45 ophthalmopathy, 55 to 65 stable hyperthyroidism) was enrolled to explore V-J signatures distinguishing ophthalmopathy from hyperthyroidism. An independent validation cohort was composed of approximately 19 hyperthyroidism patients and 17 patients who later progressed from hyperthyroidism to ophthalmopathy.

On the study overall, not on this receptor specifically: The 13-signature model separated ophthalmopathy from stable hyperthyroidism with approximately 88% sensitivity and 81.08% specificity in cross-validation, and 80%/75% in the test set. Sample size was not statistically predetermined, and group allocation was not concealed from the investigators. In validation, the model predicted ophthalmopathy progression with nearly 71% sensitivity and around 72% specificity; approximately 12 predicted patients were CT-confirmed with GO in a median of approximately 6.5 months. Most expanded thyroid clonotypes with a frequency above 0.001 also appeared in blood, which suggests that blood repertoires may reflect the immune response in the thyroid.

For repertoire sequencing, TCR beta CDR3 regions were amplified from RNA transcripts. A first-round RT-PCR used HTBI primers with the Qiagen OneStep RT-PCR kit, followed by a second-round multiplex PCR, size selection and purification. Libraries were sequenced paired-end with 100 bp reads on an Illumina HiSeq2000. Concerning the study's data processing: SOAPnuke was used to process the reads, throwing out any read that had adapters, had uncalled bases, had a mean Phred below 15, or lacked an exact constant-primer or identifier match. High-quality paired reads were merged with COPE v1.2.5. Each unique nucleotide sequence was defined as a clonotype, and clonotypes were aligned to IMGT TRB V, D and J references with MiTCR v1.1. Only V-J combinations with frequency above 0.0001 were analysed, covering more than 99% of repertoires. For each V-J combination, a TCR clonal expansion and chaos score was defined as the ratio of F50 clonal expansion to chaos observed in the TCRdist matrix. Welch's t-statistics and random forest were used to narrow the features down to about a dozen V-J combinations, which were then fed into a naive Bayes classifier. The Morisita-Horn index was used to measure how similar the thyroid and blood repertoires were. TCRdb trimmed the raw reads at Q25, called clones with MiXCR and kept productive beta chains. Identical CDR3 proteins give one entry, which carries the most common genes and DNA. It is TCRdb's table, rather than the study itself, that gives the V and J calls and clone size. Here the sample has 1 million to 1.3 million distinct CDR3 sequences; less than 45% occur a single time. The ten biggest clones cover around 10% of the sample.

The CDR3 covers 15 residues, taking in both the cysteine and the phenylalanine. Of all the DNA, just the CDR3 is kept, 45 bases in frame from base 1. The germline V gene yields SGHVS for CDR1 and FQNEAQ for CDR2. Here V drops 4 bases and J drops 3 bases, and the junction holds 1 base not matched to any gene. Hyperthyroidism patients were newly diagnosed, were aged 18 to 65 years, and had a disease duration under 2 months. Patients were excluded if they had other autoimmune diseases, uncontrolled infections, pregnancy or lactation. Diagnosis relied on clinical symptoms, serum thyroxine, TRAb, thyroid ultrasound and orbital computed tomography. Total RNA was extracted with Trizol reagent and quality-checked on an Agilent 2100 Bioanalyzer.

The rearranged segments are TRBV7-8 and TRBJ2-2; 11 nucleotides in the junction match TRBD2. Sequenced sample: peripheral blood or thyroid tissue (not recorded which). The TCR comes from an adult man with Graves' hyperthyroidism. The CDR3 region has the sequence CASSSTSGDTGELFF. The DNA sequence is TGTGCCAGCAGCTCGACTAGCGGGGACACCGGGGAGCTGTTTTTT.